The clone carrying this TCR beta chain was seen ten or more times. Antigen specificity is unknown. V lost 3 bases, J lost 2 bases, and 11 bases lay in between. The CDR3 is made up of 13 amino acids. From germline, CDR1 is GTSNPN and CDR2 SVGIG (reference sequence). The sample originates from a study of T cells in Graves' hyperthyroidism and ophthalmopathy. Study-level findings and limits: With a median lead of approximately 6.4 months before onset, the model predicted ophthalmopathy. Most thyroid clonotypes with frequency above 0.001 were detected in blood.

Using RNA transcripts as the source, TCR beta CDR3 regions were amplified. First-round RT-PCR with HTBI primers amplified the TCR CDR3 region. From the multiplex PCR reads, TCRdb called clonotypes with MiXCR, one entry per CDR3 protein. This table has a few hundred thousand distinct CDR3 sequences, 15% to 19% appearing once. The sequencing sample was made of blood. The chain carries TRBV30 and TRBJ2-7; D is uncertain. This TCR derives from a woman between 25 and 40 years old with Graves' hyperthyroidism. In DNA form, the CDR3 reads TGTGCCTGGAGGCCCAGACAAGCCTACGAGCAGTACTTC. Protein sequence: CAWRPRQAYEQYF. Together with reference TRBV30 and TRBJ2-7, the CDR3 gives the full variable domain: SQTIHQWPATLVQPVGSPLSLECTVEGTSNPNLYWYRQAAGRGLQLLFYSVGIGQISSEVPQNLSASRPQDRQFILSSKKLLLSDSGFYLCAWRPRQAYEQYFGPGTRLTVT.